This T cell receptor beta chain was obtained from a study of a mutant IDH1 vaccine in newly diagnosed glioma. Time point reported: week 47, end of study. What each vaccine dose contained was 300 ug of mutant IDH1 20-mer peptide, accompanied by topical imiquimod. In every donor, the tumor was a new WHO grade 3 or 4 IDH1-mutant, ATRX-lost astrocytoma. The germline V gene has CDR1 GTSNPN and CDR2 SVGIG (reference sequence). The V gene lost 4 bases and the J gene lost 2 bases, with 13 bases spanning the gap. The CDR3 sequence is 14 residues long. Worth noting for this clone: Antigen unknown.

The method was immunoSEQ multiplex PCR; TCRdb's version includes in-frame clones alone and lacks a portion of them. The sample has tens of thousands of clones; roughly 80% are singletons. The sample here was PBMCs, taken from a glioma patient whose treatment included an IDH1 peptide vaccine. The chain is built from TRBV30 and TRBJ2-3; a possible D gene is TRBD1 (5 bases). The source of this sequence is a man between 50 and 59 years old with glioma. The CDR3 here is CAWNRDRYTDTQYF. The CDR3 DNA follows: TGTGCCTGGAATCGCGACAGATACACAGATACGCAGTATTTT. Variable domain in full (rest from reference TRBV30 and TRBJ2-3): SQTIHQWPATLVQPVGSPLSLECTVEGTSNPNLYWYRQAAGRGLQLLFYSVGIGQISSEVPQNLSASRPQDRQFILSSKKLLLSDSGFYLCAWNRDRYTDTQYFGPGTRLTVL.